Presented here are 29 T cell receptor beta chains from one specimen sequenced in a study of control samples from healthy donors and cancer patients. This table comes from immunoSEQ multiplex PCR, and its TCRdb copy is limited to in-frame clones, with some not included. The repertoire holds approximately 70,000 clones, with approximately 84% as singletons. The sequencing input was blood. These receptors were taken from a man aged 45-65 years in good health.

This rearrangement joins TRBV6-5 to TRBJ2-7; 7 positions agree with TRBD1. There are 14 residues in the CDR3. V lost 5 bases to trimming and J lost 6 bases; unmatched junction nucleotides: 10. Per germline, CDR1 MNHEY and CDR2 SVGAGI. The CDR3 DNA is TGTGCCAGCAGTAGGACAGGCTCTCTGCGCGAGCAGTACTTC. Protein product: CASSRTGSLREQYF.

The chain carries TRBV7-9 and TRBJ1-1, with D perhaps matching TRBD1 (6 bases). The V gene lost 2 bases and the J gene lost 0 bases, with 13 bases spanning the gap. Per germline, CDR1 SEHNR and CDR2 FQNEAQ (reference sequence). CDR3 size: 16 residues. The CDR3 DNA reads TGTGCCAGCAGCTTAAGAGGGGGAGGTATGAACACTGAAGCTTTCTTT. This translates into CASSLRGGGMNTEAFF.

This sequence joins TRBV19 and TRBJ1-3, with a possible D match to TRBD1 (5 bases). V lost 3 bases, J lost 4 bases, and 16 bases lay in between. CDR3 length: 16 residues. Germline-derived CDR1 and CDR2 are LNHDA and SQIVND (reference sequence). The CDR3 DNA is TGTGCCAGTAGTATCCGCTTTGGGGGGAAAGGAAACACCATATATTTT. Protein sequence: CASSIRFGGKGNTIYF.

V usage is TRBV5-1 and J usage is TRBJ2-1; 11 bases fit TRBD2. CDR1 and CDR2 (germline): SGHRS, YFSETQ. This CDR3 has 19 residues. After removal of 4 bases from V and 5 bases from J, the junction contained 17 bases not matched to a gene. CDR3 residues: CASSPGYLGRGLADNEQFF. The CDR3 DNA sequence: TGCGCCAGCAGCCCGGGTTACTTGGGCCGGGGACTAGCGGACAATGAGCAGTTCTTC.

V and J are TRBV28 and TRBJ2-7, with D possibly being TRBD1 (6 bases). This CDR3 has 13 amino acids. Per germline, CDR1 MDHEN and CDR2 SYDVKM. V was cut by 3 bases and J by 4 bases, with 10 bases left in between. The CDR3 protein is CASSFSGQYEQYF. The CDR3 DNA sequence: TGTGCCAGCAGTTTTTCTGGACAGTACGAGCAGTACTTC.

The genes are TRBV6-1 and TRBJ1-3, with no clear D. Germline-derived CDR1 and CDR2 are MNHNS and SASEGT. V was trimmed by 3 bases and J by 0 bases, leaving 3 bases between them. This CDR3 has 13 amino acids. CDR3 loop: CASSESSGNTIYF. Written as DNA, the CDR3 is TGTGCCAGCAGTGAGAGCTCTGGAAACACCATATATTTT.

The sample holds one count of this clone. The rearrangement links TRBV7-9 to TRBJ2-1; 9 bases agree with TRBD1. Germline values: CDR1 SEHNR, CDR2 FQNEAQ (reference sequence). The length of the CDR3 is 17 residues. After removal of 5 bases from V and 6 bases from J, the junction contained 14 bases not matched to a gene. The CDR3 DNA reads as TGTGCCAGCAGCCTAGGGGGGGGACAGGGAGTTTCCAATGAGCAGTTCTTC. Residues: CASSLGGGQGVSNEQFF. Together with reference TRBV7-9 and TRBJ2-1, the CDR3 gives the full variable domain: DTGVSQNPRHKITKRGQNVTFRCDPISEHNRLYWYRQTLGQGPEFLTYFQNEAQLEKSRLLSDRFSAERPKGSFSTLEIQRTEQGDSAMYLCASSLGGGQGVSNEQFFGPGTRLTVL.

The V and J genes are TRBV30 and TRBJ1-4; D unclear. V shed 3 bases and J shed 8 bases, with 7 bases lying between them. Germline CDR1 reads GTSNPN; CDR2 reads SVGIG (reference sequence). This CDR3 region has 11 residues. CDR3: CAWRRVEKLFF. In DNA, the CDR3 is TGTGCCTGGAGGAGAGTCGAAAAACTGTTTTTT. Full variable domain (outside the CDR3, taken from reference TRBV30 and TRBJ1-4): SQTIHQWPATLVQPVGSPLSLECTVEGTSNPNLYWYRQAAGRGLQLLFYSVGIGQISSEVPQNLSASRPQDRQFILSSKKLLLSDSGFYLCAWRRVEKLFFGSGTQLSVL.

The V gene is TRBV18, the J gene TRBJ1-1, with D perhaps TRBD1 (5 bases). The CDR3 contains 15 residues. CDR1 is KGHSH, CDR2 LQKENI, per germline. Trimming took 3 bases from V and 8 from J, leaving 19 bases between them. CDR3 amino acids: CASSPLGTDGLEAFF. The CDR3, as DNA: TGTGCCAGCTCACCCCTGGGGACTGACGGCTTGGAAGCTTTCTTT.

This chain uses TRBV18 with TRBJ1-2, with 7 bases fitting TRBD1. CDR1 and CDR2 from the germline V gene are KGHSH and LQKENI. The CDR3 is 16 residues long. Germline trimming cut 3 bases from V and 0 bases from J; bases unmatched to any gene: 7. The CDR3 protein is CASSPSRTGANYGYTF. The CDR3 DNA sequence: TGTGCCAGCTCACCTAGTAGAACAGGGGCTAACTATGGCTACACCTTC.

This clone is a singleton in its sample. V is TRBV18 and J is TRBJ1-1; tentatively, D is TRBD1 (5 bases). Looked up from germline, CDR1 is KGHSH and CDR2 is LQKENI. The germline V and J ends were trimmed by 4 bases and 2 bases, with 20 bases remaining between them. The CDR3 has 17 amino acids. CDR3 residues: CASSRRQRQEANTEAFF. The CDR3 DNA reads TGTGCCAGCTCACGCCGACAGCGGCAGGAGGCAAACACTGAAGCTTTCTTT.

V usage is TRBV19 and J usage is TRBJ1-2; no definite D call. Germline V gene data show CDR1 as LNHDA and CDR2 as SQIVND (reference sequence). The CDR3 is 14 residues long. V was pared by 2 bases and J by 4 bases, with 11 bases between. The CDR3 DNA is TGTGCCAGTAGTATAACGGCTTCAGGCTATGGCTACACCTTC. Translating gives CASSITASGYGYTF.

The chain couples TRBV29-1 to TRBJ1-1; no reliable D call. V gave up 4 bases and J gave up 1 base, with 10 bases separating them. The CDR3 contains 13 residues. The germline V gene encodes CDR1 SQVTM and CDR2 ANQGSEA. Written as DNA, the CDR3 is TGCAGCGTTGCGGCTCTATCGAACACTGAAGCTTTCTTT. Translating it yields CSVAALSNTEAFF.

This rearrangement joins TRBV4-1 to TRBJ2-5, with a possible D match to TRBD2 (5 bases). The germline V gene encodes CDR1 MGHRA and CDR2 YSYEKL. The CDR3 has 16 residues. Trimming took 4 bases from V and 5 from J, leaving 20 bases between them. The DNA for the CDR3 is TGCGCCAGCAGCCCAAGACCCGGGTCCCCGGGGGAGACCCAGTACTTC. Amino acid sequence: CASSPRPGSPGETQYF.

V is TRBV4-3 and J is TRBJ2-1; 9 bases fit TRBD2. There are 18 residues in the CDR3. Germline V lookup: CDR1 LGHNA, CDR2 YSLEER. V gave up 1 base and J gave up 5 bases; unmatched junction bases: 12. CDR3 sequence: CASSQARRGAGGHNEQFF. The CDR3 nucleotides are TGCGCCAGCAGCCAAGCTCGAAGGGGAGCGGGAGGTCACAATGAGCAGTTCTTC.

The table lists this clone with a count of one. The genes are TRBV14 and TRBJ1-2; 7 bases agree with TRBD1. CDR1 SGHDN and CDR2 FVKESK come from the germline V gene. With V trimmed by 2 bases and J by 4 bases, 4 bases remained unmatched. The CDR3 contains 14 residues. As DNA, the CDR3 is TGTGCCAGCAGCCAATACCGGGACAGCTATGGCTACACCTTC. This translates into CASSQYRDSYGYTF.

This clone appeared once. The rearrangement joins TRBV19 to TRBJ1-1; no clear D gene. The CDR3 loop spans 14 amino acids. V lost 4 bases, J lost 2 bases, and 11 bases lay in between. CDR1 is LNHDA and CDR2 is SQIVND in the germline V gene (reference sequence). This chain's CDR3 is CASSRAGPNTEAFF. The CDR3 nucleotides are TGTGCCAGTAGTAGAGCGGGTCCCAACACTGAAGCTTTCTTT.

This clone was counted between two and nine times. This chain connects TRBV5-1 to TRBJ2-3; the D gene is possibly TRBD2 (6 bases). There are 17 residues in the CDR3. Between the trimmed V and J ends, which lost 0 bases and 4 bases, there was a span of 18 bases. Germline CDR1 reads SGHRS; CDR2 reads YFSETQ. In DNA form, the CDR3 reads TGCGCCAGCAGCTTGGGACCGGGACTGGATGCGTCAGATACGCAGTATTTT. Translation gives CASSLGPGLDASDTQYF.

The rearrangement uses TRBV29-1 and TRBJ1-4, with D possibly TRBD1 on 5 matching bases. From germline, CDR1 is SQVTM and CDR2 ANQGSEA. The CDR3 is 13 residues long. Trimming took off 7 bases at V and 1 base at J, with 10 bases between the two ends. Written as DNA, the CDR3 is TGCAGCGCTACGGGACTAACTAATGAAAAACTGTTTTTT. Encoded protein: CSATGLTNEKLFF.

For the CDR3, the DNA is TGTGCCAGTTGGGGGACGGAGGGGGGCCCGATGGACTATGGCTACACCTTC. Translated: CASWGTEGGPMDYGYTF. V usage is TRBV19 and J usage is TRBJ1-2; maybe TRBD1 (6 bases). Germline V gene data show CDR1 as LNHDA and CDR2 as SQIVND (reference sequence). The CDR3 runs to 17 residues. V gave up 8 bases and J gave up 3 bases, with 25 bases separating them.

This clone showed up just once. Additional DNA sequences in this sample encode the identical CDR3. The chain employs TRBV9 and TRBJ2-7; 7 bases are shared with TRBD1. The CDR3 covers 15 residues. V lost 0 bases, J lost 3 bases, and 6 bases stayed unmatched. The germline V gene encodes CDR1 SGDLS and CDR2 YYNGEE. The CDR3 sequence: CASSVGVGGNYEQYF. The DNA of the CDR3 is TGTGCCAGCAGCGTAGGGGTAGGGGGCAACTACGAGCAGTACTTC.

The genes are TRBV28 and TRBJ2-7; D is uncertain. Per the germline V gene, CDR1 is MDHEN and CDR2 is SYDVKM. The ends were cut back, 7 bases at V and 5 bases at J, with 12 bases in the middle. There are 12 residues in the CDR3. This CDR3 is CASTLRGNEQYF. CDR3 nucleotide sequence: TGTGCCAGCACCTTGCGCGGCAACGAGCAGTACTTC.

CDR3 nucleotides: TGTGCCAGTAGTATCTTCGGCGGGAGGGCCGTCAATGAGCAGTTCTTC. Translation: CASSIFGGRAVNEQFF. V gene TRBV19 combines with J gene TRBJ2-1; 9 bases line up with TRBD2. The CDR3 loop spans 16 amino acids. Germline CDR1 and CDR2: LNHDA and SQIVND (reference sequence). V shed 3 bases and J 6 bases; nucleotides not matched to a gene: 9.

CDR3 loop: CASSFRTLRAFF. CDR3 DNA sequence: TGTGCCAGCAGTTTTCGGACCCTAAGGGCTTTCTTT. The V gene is TRBV28, the J gene TRBJ1-1; D ambiguous. Trimming took off 3 bases at V and 11 bases at J, with 13 bases between the two ends. The CDR3 extends over 12 amino acids. In germline, CDR1 is MDHEN, CDR2 SYDVKM.

The CDR3 DNA reads as TGTGCCAGCAGCCTAAACAACAGGGTACGGAATTCACCCCTCCACTTT. This sequence encodes CASSLNNRVRNSPLHF. V gene TRBV5-4 combines with J gene TRBJ1-6; a weak D match, TRBD1 (6 bases). The CDR3 sequence is 16 residues long. V was trimmed by 4 bases and J by 7 bases, leaving 18 bases between them. In germline, CDR1 is SGHNT, CDR2 YYREEE (reference sequence).

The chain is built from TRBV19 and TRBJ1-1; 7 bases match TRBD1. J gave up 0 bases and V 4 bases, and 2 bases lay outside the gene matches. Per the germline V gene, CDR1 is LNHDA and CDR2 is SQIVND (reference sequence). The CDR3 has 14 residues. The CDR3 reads CASSTGQMNTEAFF. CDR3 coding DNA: TGTGCCAGTAGTACGGGACAGATGAACACTGAAGCTTTCTTT. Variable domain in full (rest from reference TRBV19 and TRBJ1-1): DGGITQSPKYLFRKEGQNVTLSCEQNLNHDAMYWYRQDPGQGLRLIYYSQIVNDFQKGDIAEGYSVSREKKESFPLTVTSAQKNPTAFYLCASSTGQMNTEAFFGQGTRLTVV.

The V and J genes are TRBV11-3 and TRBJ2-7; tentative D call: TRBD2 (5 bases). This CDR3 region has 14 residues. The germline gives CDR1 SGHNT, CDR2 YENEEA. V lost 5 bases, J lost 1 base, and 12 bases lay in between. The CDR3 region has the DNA TGTGCCAGCAGCCCAGGACTTCTTTCCTACGAGCAGTACTTC. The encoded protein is CASSPGLLSYEQYF.

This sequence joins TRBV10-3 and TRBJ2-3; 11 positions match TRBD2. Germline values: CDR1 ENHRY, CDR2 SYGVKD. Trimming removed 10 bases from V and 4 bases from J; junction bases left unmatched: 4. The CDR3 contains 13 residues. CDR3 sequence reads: CATLLAGADTQYF. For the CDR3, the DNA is TGTGCCACCCTACTAGCGGGAGCAGATACGCAGTATTTT.

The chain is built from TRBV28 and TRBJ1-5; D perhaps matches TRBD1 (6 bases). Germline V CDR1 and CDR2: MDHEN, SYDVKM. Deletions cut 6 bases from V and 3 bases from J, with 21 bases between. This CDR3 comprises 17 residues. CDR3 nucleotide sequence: TGTGCCAGCAGCCCAGGGGCGGGGAAGGGGACCAATCAGCCCCAGCATTTT. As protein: CASSPGAGKGTNQPQHF.